A single sample gave rise to the 17 T cell receptor beta chains below, sequenced in a study of T cell responses to AZD1222 COVID-19 vaccine (TCRdb year 2021). Libraries came from the immunoSEQ multiplex PCR assay. TCRdb took this table from immuneACCESS and kept in-frame rearrangements with V and J called. Such tables lack part of the clones; where checked against another copy, unresolved V genes explain under half of the gap, and the rest is unexplained. This sample is represented by around 100,000 clones; 80% to 90% of them were singletons. The ten largest clonotypes hold more than 15% of the sample. In the paper's terms, the time point label means: baseline before first vaccination. The starting material was peripheral blood, obtained on day 0 of AZD1222 vaccination. The receptors were gathered from an adult in good health.

This clone was seen a single time. The chain joins TRBV5-6 to TRBJ2-7; 9 positions match TRBD1. The CDR3 contains 19 residues. Looked up from germline, CDR1 is SGHDT and CDR2 is YYEEEE. V gave up 3 bases and J gave up 0 bases; unmatched junction bases: 16. CDR3 sequence: CASSYWGQGLVRGSYEQYF. As DNA, the CDR3 is TGTGCCAGCAGCTATTGGGGACAGGGTCTCGTTCGGGGCTCCTACGAGCAGTACTTC. Drawing the rest from reference TRBV5-6 and TRBJ2-7, the complete variable domain is DAGVTQSPTHLIKTRGQQVTLRCSPKSGHDTVSWYQQALGQGPQFIFQYYEEEERQRGNFPDRFSGHQFPNYSSELNVNALLLGDSALYLCASSYWGQGLVRGSYEQYFGPGTRLTVT.

The rearrangement joins TRBV20-1 to TRBJ1-3, with D uncertain. V was trimmed by 3 bases and J by 0 bases, leaving 6 bases between them. Germline values: CDR1 DFQATT, CDR2 SNEGSKA (reference sequence). CDR3 length: 13 amino acids. CDR3 in amino acids: CSASSDSGNTIYF. CDR3 in DNA: TGCAGTGCTAGTTCTGACTCTGGAAACACCATATATTTT.

The gene calls are TRBV5-1 and TRBJ2-7, with D maybe TRBD1 (6 bases). The V gene lost 0 bases and the J gene lost 3 bases, with 16 bases spanning the gap. Germline CDR1 is SGHRS and CDR2 is YFSETQ. This CDR3 has 16 amino acids. The DNA of the CDR3 is TGCGCCAGCAGCTTGGTCCCAGGGGAGTCGATCTACGAGCAGTACTTC. This codes for CASSLVPGESIYEQYF.

A few counts support this clone. V and J are TRBV11-2 and TRBJ2-7, with TRBD1 matching 9 bases. J lost 1 base, V lost 1 base, and 14 bases had no gene match. The CDR3 length is 19 residues. The germline CDR1 and CDR2 sequences are SGHAT and FQNNGV. The CDR3 protein is CASSLGVGQGVRASYEQYF. DNA for the CDR3: TGTGCCAGCAGCTTAGGAGTGGGACAGGGAGTAAGGGCGTCCTACGAGCAGTACTTC.

This chain joins TRBV3-1 (or the pseudogene TRBV3-2) and TRBJ2-7; D is possibly TRBD2 (6 bases). CDR3 size: 17 residues. Trimming took off 0 bases at V and 0 bases at J, with 15 bases between the two ends. The germline V gene encodes CDR1 LGHDT and CDR2 YNNKEL (reference sequence). The CDR3 here is CASSQDRGGASSYEQYF. The CDR3 bases are TGTGCCAGCAGCCAAGATCGGGGCGGGGCGTCCTCCTACGAGCAGTACTTC.

The CDR3, as DNA: TGCGCCAGCAGCGACCCCCACAAGTTAGGCAATCAGCCCCAGCATTTT. Translated, it gives CASSDPHKLGNQPQHF. This rearrangement joins TRBV10-2 to TRBJ1-5; D is unclear. The ends were cut back, 6 bases at V and 2 bases at J, with 17 bases in the middle. The CDR3 totals 16 residues. CDR1 and CDR2 from the germline V gene are WSHSY and SAAADI.

Only a few counts were recorded for this clone. V and J are TRBV6-1 and TRBJ1-1; a possible D gene is TRBD1 (5 bases). Looked up from germline, CDR1 is MNHNS and CDR2 is SASEGT. CDR3 length: 13 residues. The germline V and J ends were trimmed by 1 base and 4 bases, with 7 bases remaining between them. As DNA, the CDR3 is TGTGCCAGCAGTGAAGTGGGGGGCACTGAAGCTTTCTTT. Translation: CASSEVGGTEAFF.

The CDR3 coding sequence is TGTGCCTGGAGCCGGGGGACCGAGCCCCAGCATTTT. Protein sequence: CAWSRGTEPQHF. The chain joins TRBV30 to TRBJ1-5, with D possibly being TRBD1 (5 bases). Germline-derived CDR1 and CDR2 are GTSNPN and SVGIG (reference sequence). The V end was cut by 3 bases, the J end by 8 bases, with 11 bases between. This CDR3 comprises 12 residues. Filled out from reference TRBV30 and TRBJ1-5, the complete variable domain reads SQTIHQWPATLVQPVGSPLSLECTVEGTSNPNLYWYRQAAGRGLQLLFYSVGIGQISSEVPQNLSASRPQDRQFILSSKKLLLSDSGFYLCAWSRGTEPQHFGDGTRLSIL.

This clone was counted once. The rearrangement joins TRBV4-1 to TRBJ1-1; D is unresolved. The germline gives CDR1 MGHRA, CDR2 YSYEKL. V lost 2 bases and J lost 8, with 21 bases in between. The CDR3 has 16 residues. CDR3: CASSQPATTAISEAFF. In nucleotides, the CDR3 is TGCGCCAGCAGCCAACCCGCTACTACAGCAATTTCCGAAGCTTTCTTT.

The rearrangement uses TRBV18 and TRBJ2-3, with TRBD2 as a possible D gene (6 bases). CDR1 is KGHSH and CDR2 is LQKENI in the germline V gene. The CDR3 runs 15 residues. The V end was cut by 1 base, the J end by 2 bases, with 10 bases between. In DNA, the CDR3 is TGTGCCAGCTCACCACTTAGCGGAAACACAGATACGCAGTATTTT. Translating it yields CASSPLSGNTDTQYF.

The genes are TRBV7-2 and TRBJ1-1; D may be TRBD1 (5 bases). Germline lookup yields CDR1 SGHTA and CDR2 FQGNSA. The CDR3 extends over 14 amino acids. V gave up 5 bases and J gave up 4 bases, with 14 bases separating them. The DNA for the CDR3 is TGTGCCAGCAGCACTAGCGGGGGTGGCACTGAAGCTTTCTTT. This encodes CASSTSGGGTEAFF.

The chain joins TRBV7-2 to TRBJ2-2, with 7 bases that match TRBD2. The length of the CDR3 is 16 residues. V shed 3 bases, J shed 5 bases, and the junction held 9 bases outside the gene matches. From germline, CDR1 is SGHTA and CDR2 FQGNSA. DNA for the CDR3: TGTGCCAGCAGCTTCGGCGGGGCTAGCGGTACCGGGGAGCTGTTTTTT. Its translation: CASSFGGASGTGELFF.

V and J are TRBV3-1 (or the pseudogene TRBV3-2) and TRBJ1-1; no reliable D call. Germline values: CDR1 LGHDT, CDR2 YNNKEL (reference sequence). Trimming cost V 0 bases and J 5 bases, with 19 bases left between them. The CDR3 is 17 amino acids. The CDR3 nucleotides read TGTGCCAGCAGCCAAGAAGGAGTCATTGGAGGGAGTACTGAAGCTTTCTTT. Its protein is CASSQEGVIGGSTEAFF.

The J gene is TRBJ1-1, the V gene TRBV19, with D possibly matching TRBD1 (5 bases). Trimming took 7 bases from V and 8 from J, leaving 14 bases between them. CDR1 is LNHDA, CDR2 SQIVND, per germline (reference sequence). The CDR3 runs 12 residues. CDR3 protein: CASNGAGREAFF. Written as DNA, the CDR3 is TGTGCCAGTAATGGTGCAGGGAGGGAAGCTTTCTTT.

The chain recombines TRBV3-1 (or the pseudogene TRBV3-2) with TRBJ2-6; TRBD1 matches 12 bases. The CDR3 spans 18 residues. CDR1 LGHDT and CDR2 YNNKEL come from the germline V gene (reference sequence). The ends lost 3 bases at V and 2 bases at J; junction bases unmatched: 5. The CDR3 DNA is TGTGCCAGCAGCCACAAGGGACAGGGGGCAGCTGGGGCCAACGTCCTGACTTTC. Translated, it gives CASSHKGQGAAGANVLTF.

V and J are TRBV4-2 and TRBJ2-2, with 8 positions matching TRBD2. The CDR3 loop spans 20 amino acids. Germline V gives CDR1 LGHNA, CDR2 YNFKEQ. J gave up 1 base and V 0 bases, and 13 bases lay outside the gene matches. As DNA, the CDR3 is TGTGCCAGCAGCCAAGATCGGCAGCGGGGGCCCCCTTTGAACACCGGGGAGCTGTTTTTT. Its translation: CASSQDRQRGPPLNTGELFF.

This chain uses TRBV4-1 with TRBJ1-6; D not resolved. V lost 1 base, J lost 7 bases, and 14 bases lay in between. Germline-derived CDR1 and CDR2 are MGHRA and YSYEKL. This CDR3 has 16 residues. CDR3 amino acids: CASSQGMVTVNSPLHF. The DNA of the CDR3 is TGCGCCAGCAGCCAAGGAATGGTAACGGTAAATTCACCCCTCCACTTT.